The clone carrying this TCR beta chain was found a few times. Clones were read by immunoSEQ multiplex PCR, and TCRdb kept only the in-frame ones, dropping some. The table records about 77,000 clones, over 75% of them present only once. Germline trimming cut 4 bases from V and 3 bases from J; bases unmatched to any gene: 6. CDR1 GTSNPN and CDR2 SVGIG come from the germline V gene (reference sequence). The CDR3 runs to 13 residues. This record comes from a study of OX40 agonist ivuxolimab in advanced cancers. The receptor's source is an adult with an advanced solid tumor such as melanoma, head and neck, liver or kidney cancer. This chain joins TRBV30 and TRBJ2-7; 7 bases align to TRBD1. The sequencing here drew on CD4+ or CD8+ T cells sorted from blood, taken in a trial of the OX40 agonist ivuxolimab. The CDR3, as DNA: TGTGCCTGGACCGGCCGGGACAGCTACGAGCAGTACTTC. Amino acids: CAWTGRDSYEQYF.